The 27 T cell receptor beta chains given below trace back to one sample, sequenced in a study of T cell responses to AZD1222 COVID-19 vaccine. Clones were read by immunoSEQ multiplex PCR, and TCRdb kept only the in-frame ones, dropping some. The sample yields some 180,000 clones, roughly 92% seen once. This sample comprised peripheral blood, obtained on day 0 of AZD1222 vaccination. The source is an adult in good health.

The CDR3 nucleotides read TGTGCCAGTCTCGAGTATTATAGCAATCAGCCCCAGCATTTT. Residues: CASLEYYSNQPQHF. The rearrangement links TRBV19 to TRBJ1-5; D ambiguous. The CDR3 sequence is 14 residues long. Trimming shortened V by 8 bases and J by 0 bases, and 11 bases separated the two germline ends. From germline, CDR1 is LNHDA and CDR2 SQIVND (reference sequence).

V and J are TRBV30 and TRBJ1-4; D unclear. The ends were cut back, 6 bases at V and 0 bases at J, with 14 bases in the middle. Per germline, CDR1 GTSNPN and CDR2 SVGIG (reference sequence). This CDR3 contains 15 residues. CDR3 region: CACTETGATNEKLFF. In DNA, the CDR3 is TGTGCCTGCACGGAGACGGGCGCAACTAATGAAAAACTGTTTTTT.

The chain carries TRBV7-9 and TRBJ1-1, with D perhaps TRBD1 (5 bases). CDR1 SEHNR and CDR2 FQNEAQ come from the germline V gene (reference sequence). The CDR3 has 15 amino acids. V lost 0 bases to trimming and J lost 0 bases, with 8 bases between them. The CDR3 reads CASSLAKGLNTEAFF. CDR3 nucleotide sequence: TGTGCCAGCAGCTTAGCAAAGGGGTTGAACACTGAAGCTTTCTTT.

V gene TRBV7-9 combines with J gene TRBJ1-4, with a weak D call TRBD1 (5 bases). The V gene's germline CDR1 is SEHNR and CDR2 FQNEAQ (reference sequence). V lost 3 bases, J lost 8 bases, and 13 bases lay in between. The CDR3 is made up of 14 amino acids. CDR3 DNA sequence: TGTGCCAGCAGCTTCCCAGAGGGGTGGGAAAAACTGTTTTTT. Protein product: CASSFPEGWEKLFF.

This chain joins TRBV5-6 and TRBJ2-5; D may be TRBD1 or TRBD2 (5 bases each). The V and J ends lost 2 bases and 3 bases respectively, with 14 bases between them. From germline, CDR1 is SGHDT and CDR2 YYEEEE. The CDR3 totals 15 residues. The CDR3 nucleotides are TGTGCCAGCAGCTTATCTAACAGGAGGAAAGAGACCCAGTACTTC. Translation: CASSLSNRRKETQYF. Looking up the rest from reference TRBV5-6 and TRBJ2-5 gives the full variable domain: DAGVTQSPTHLIKTRGQQVTLRCSPKSGHDTVSWYQQALGQGPQFIFQYYEEEERQRGNFPDRFSGHQFPNYSSELNVNALLLGDSALYLCASSLSNRRKETQYFGPGTRLLVL.

The chain has TRBV14 and TRBJ1-1; 7 nucleotides line up with TRBD1. V shed 2 bases, J shed 4 bases, and the junction held 7 bases outside the gene matches. The germline V gene encodes CDR1 SGHDN and CDR2 FVKESK. The CDR3 loop spans 15 amino acids. This CDR3 is CASSQHRGIPTEAFF. CDR3 DNA: TGTGCCAGCAGCCAACACAGGGGAATTCCCACTGAAGCTTTCTTT.

V gene TRBV5-4 combines with J gene TRBJ2-7; no reliable D call. From germline, CDR1 is SGHNT and CDR2 YYREEE (reference sequence). The CDR3 is 14 amino acids. The V gene lost 0 bases and the J gene lost 2 bases, with 9 bases spanning the gap. The CDR3 DNA reads TGTGCCAGCAGCTTGGAGGGAAACACCTACGAGCAGTACTTC. Translating it yields CASSLEGNTYEQYF. The variable domain in full, completed from reference TRBV5-4 and TRBJ2-7, reads ETGVTQSPTHLIKTRGQQVTLRCSSQSGHNTVSWYQQALGQGPQFIFQYYREEENGRGNFPPRFSGLQFPNYSSELNVNALELDDSALYLCASSLEGNTYEQYFGPGTRLTVT.

CDR3 in DNA: TGTGCCAGCAGTTTCGGCCGGACCGGGGAGCTGTTTTTT. Translating it yields CASSFGRTGELFF. J is TRBJ2-2 and V is TRBV27; no definite D call. V was cut by 3 bases and J by 5 bases, with 7 bases left in between. Germline V gene lookup returns CDR1 MNHEY and CDR2 SMNVEV (reference sequence). The CDR3 consists of 13 residues.

CDR3 region: CAWGAPDRGLSGNTEAFF. In DNA form, the CDR3 reads TGTGCCTGGGGGGCACCGGACAGGGGGCTATCCGGGAACACTGAAGCTTTCTTT. The rearrangement joins TRBV30 to TRBJ1-1, with 11 bases that match TRBD1. Trimming removed 5 bases from V and 1 base from J; junction bases left unmatched: 15. The CDR3 consists of 18 residues. CDR1 GTSNPN and CDR2 SVGIG come from the germline V gene (reference sequence).

The chain carries TRBV6-5 and TRBJ1-5, with 11 bases lining up with TRBD1. The CDR3 runs 15 residues. The germline V gene encodes CDR1 MNHEY and CDR2 SVGAGI. V lost 5 bases and J lost 7; bases outside the gene matches: 7. This CDR3 is CASSPRDRGKQPQHF. DNA of the CDR3: TGTGCCAGCAGTCCCCGGGACAGGGGGAAGCAGCCCCAGCATTTT.

This clone was seen a single time. The CDR3 coding sequence is TGTGCCAGCAGTTACGGGGGGGTTGAAGAGACCCAGTACTTC. This gives the protein CASSYGGVEETQYF. The gene calls are TRBV6-6 and TRBJ2-5; 7 nucleotides align to TRBD2. The V gene end was trimmed by 2 bases and the J gene end by 3 bases; junction bases not matched to a gene: 3. The CDR3 length is 14 residues. Per germline, CDR1 MNHNY and CDR2 SVGAGI (reference sequence).

The chain has TRBV30 and TRBJ2-7, with D uncertain. CDR1 GTSNPN and CDR2 SVGIG come from the germline V gene (reference sequence). This CDR3 spans 11 amino acids. V lost 0 bases and J lost 6, with 6 bases in between. CDR3 in amino acids: CAWSVRFEQYF. The CDR3 DNA sequence: TGTGCCTGGAGTGTACGATTCGAGCAGTACTTC. Supplemented by reference TRBV30 and TRBJ2-7, the full variable domain reads SQTIHQWPATLVQPVGSPLSLECTVEGTSNPNLYWYRQAAGRGLQLLFYSVGIGQISSEVPQNLSASRPQDRQFILSSKKLLLSDSGFYLCAWSVRFEQYFGPGTRLTVT.

The rearrangement links TRBV28 to TRBJ1-5; D possibly corresponds to TRBD1 (6 bases). CDR1 is MDHEN, CDR2 SYDVKM, per germline. The CDR3 length is 15 residues. With 1 base removed from V and 7 bases from J, the gap between germline ends came to 14 bases. CDR3 sequence reads: CASSLSWGASQPQHF. The CDR3 coding sequence is TGTGCCAGCAGTTTATCTTGGGGGGCCTCACAGCCCCAGCATTTT.

This clone appeared a few times. The chain has TRBV19 and TRBJ1-5; perhaps TRBD1 as D (5 bases). Germline assignment: CDR1 LNHDA and CDR2 SQIVND (reference sequence). This CDR3 comprises 15 residues. Trimming removed 3 bases at V and 7 bases at J, with 16 bases between. DNA for the CDR3: TGTGCCAGTAGTATGTCGGGGACCGTCGGGCAGCCCCAGCATTTT. This translates into CASSMSGTVGQPQHF.

The CDR3 is CASSLFMGTEAFF. DNA for the CDR3: TGTGCCAGCAGCCTCTTCATGGGCACTGAAGCTTTCTTT. The chain recombines TRBV11-3 with TRBJ1-1; no reliable D call. Germline loops: CDR1 SGHNT, CDR2 YENEEA. The CDR3 sequence is 13 residues long. The ends were cut back, 5 bases at V and 4 bases at J, with 11 bases in the middle.

The gene calls are TRBV19 and TRBJ1-2, with D hard to call. This CDR3 is 14 amino acids long. Trimming took 5 bases from V and 8 from J, leaving 18 bases between them. Germline loops: CDR1 LNHDA, CDR2 SQIVND (reference sequence). The CDR3 spells CASSPGVLLRGYTF. Here the CDR3 DNA reads TGTGCCAGTAGTCCCGGGGTACTACTGCGGGGCTACACCTTC. Using reference TRBV19 and TRBJ1-2 for the parts outside the CDR3, the full variable domain is DGGITQSPKYLFRKEGQNVTLSCEQNLNHDAMYWYRQDPGQGLRLIYYSQIVNDFQKGDIAEGYSVSREKKESFPLTVTSAQKNPTAFYLCASSPGVLLRGYTFGSGTRLTVV.

The sample holds a few counts of this clone. The rearrangement uses TRBV5-1 and TRBJ2-7, with D perhaps being TRBD1 or TRBD2 (7 bases each). Trimming cost V 0 bases and J 3 bases, with 13 bases left between them. Germline lookup yields CDR1 SGHRS and CDR2 YFSETQ. The CDR3 totals 15 residues. DNA of the CDR3: TGCGCCAGCAGCTTGGAAGCGGGACAGTACTACGAGCAGTACTTC. As protein: CASSLEAGQYYEQYF.

The J gene is TRBJ1-5, the V gene TRBV5-1, with D perhaps matching TRBD1 (5 bases). Trimming stripped 0 bases from V and 9 bases from J, with 10 bases between. CDR3 length: 13 amino acids. Germline lookup yields CDR1 SGHRS and CDR2 YFSETQ. CDR3 sequence (DNA): TGCGCCAGCAGCTTGGCCCTCGGGGGGCCCCAGCATTTT. It yields the protein CASSLALGGPQHF.

V usage is TRBV6-2 or TRBV6-3 and J usage is TRBJ1-6, with TRBD1 matching over 7 bases. Germline V gives CDR1 MNHEY, CDR2 SVGEGT. The CDR3 runs to 14 residues. V lost 4 bases to trimming and J lost 9 bases; unmatched junction nucleotides: 6. CDR3 residues: CASSLQGSGSPLHF. The CDR3 bases are TGTGCCAGCAGTTTACAGGGGAGCGGTTCACCCCTCCACTTT.

The chain has TRBV19 and TRBJ2-5; D possibly uses TRBD1 or TRBD2 (5 bases each). Germline assignment: CDR1 LNHDA and CDR2 SQIVND (reference sequence). This CDR3 is built from 15 residues. V lost 5 bases to trimming and J lost 4 bases, with 17 bases between them. CDR3 nucleotides: TGTGCCAGTAGTGATCAGGGTGGAGGACGAGAGACCCAGTACTTC. Its protein is CASSDQGGGRETQYF. Full variable domain (missing parts from reference TRBV19 and TRBJ2-5): DGGITQSPKYLFRKEGQNVTLSCEQNLNHDAMYWYRQDPGQGLRLIYYSQIVNDFQKGDIAEGYSVSREKKESFPLTVTSAQKNPTAFYLCASSDQGGGRETQYFGPGTRLLVL.

The chain has TRBV7-2 and TRBJ1-6, with D hard to call. Trimming shortened V by 1 base and J by 4 bases, and 11 bases separated the two germline ends. The CDR3 is 16 residues long. Germline CDR1 and CDR2: SGHTA and FQGNSA. CDR3 DNA: TGTGCCAGCAGCTTAGTATCAGCGCATTATAATTCACCCCTCCACTTT. Its protein product is CASSLVSAHYNSPLHF. Drawing the rest from reference TRBV7-2 and TRBJ1-6, the complete variable domain is GAGVSQSPSNKVTEKGKDVELRCDPISGHTALYWYRQSLGQGLEFLIYFQGNSAPDKSGLPSDRFSAERTGGSVSTLTIQRTQQEDSAVYLCASSLVSAHYNSPLHFGNGTRLTVT.

The rearrangement uses TRBV29-1 and TRBJ1-1; 7 bases are a match to TRBD1. CDR3 length: 14 residues. The germline CDR1 and CDR2 sequences are SQVTM and ANQGSEA. Germline trimming cut 5 bases from V and 3 bases from J; bases unmatched to any gene: 9. The chain's CDR3 is CSVRQGVWDTEAFF. The CDR3 nucleotides are TGCAGCGTTCGACAGGGCGTTTGGGACACTGAAGCTTTCTTT.

This chain uses TRBV6-5 with TRBJ1-4; D ambiguous. V shed 0 bases and J shed 6 bases, with 8 bases lying between them. CDR1 and CDR2 from the germline V gene are MNHEY and SVGAGI. There are 14 residues in the CDR3. The CDR3 loop is CASSYSRLDEKLFF. CDR3 nucleotide sequence: TGTGCCAGCAGTTACTCGAGATTGGATGAAAAACTGTTTTTT.

This clone has a single count. V is TRBV6-5 and J is TRBJ1-1, with D perhaps TRBD1 (5 bases). CDR1 and CDR2 (germline): MNHEY, SVGAGI. The CDR3 length is 14 residues. Between the trimmed V and J ends, which lost 6 bases and 11 bases, there was a span of 22 bases. The CDR3 reads CASSSPLRFREAFF. DNA of the CDR3: TGTGCCAGCAGCTCCCCTTTAAGGTTCAGGGAGGCTTTCTTT.

The chain is built from TRBV9 and TRBJ2-2; 8 positions agree with TRBD1. CDR3 length: 14 residues. J was trimmed by 6 bases and V by 7 bases; bases with no gene match: 8. Germline values: CDR1 SGDLS, CDR2 YYNGEE. This CDR3 reads CASEDRESAGELFF. The CDR3 nucleotides are TGTGCCAGCGAGGACAGGGAGTCGGCCGGGGAGCTGTTTTTT. Based on the CDR3 plus reference TRBV9 and TRBJ2-2, the full variable domain is DSGVTQTPKHLITATGQRVTLRCSPRSGDLSVYWYQQSLDQGLQFLIQYYNGEERAKGNILERFSAQQFPDLHSELNLSSLELGDSALYFCASEDRESAGELFFGEGSRLTVL.

V gene TRBV5-1 combines with J gene TRBJ2-7; TRBD2 matches at 11 bases. CDR1 and CDR2 (germline): SGHRS, YFSETQ. The ends lost 0 bases at V and 5 bases at J; junction bases unmatched: 4. CDR3 length: 15 residues. The CDR3 region is CASSLGLAGIDEQYF. For the CDR3, the DNA is TGCGCCAGCAGCTTGGGACTAGCGGGGATAGACGAGCAGTACTTC. The variable domain in full, completed from reference TRBV5-1 and TRBJ2-7, reads KAGVTQTPRYLIKTRGQQVTLSCSPISGHRSVSWYQQTPGQGLQFLFEYFSETQRNKGNFPGRFSGRQFSNSRSEMNVSTLELGDSALYLCASSLGLAGIDEQYFGPGTRLTVT.

The chain uses TRBV5-1 and TRBJ1-1, with D uncertain. The V end was cut by 2 bases, the J end by 1 base, with 12 bases between. CDR3 length: 15 amino acids. CDR1 is SGHRS and CDR2 is YFSETQ in the germline V gene. The CDR3 here is CASSLILGWNTEAFF. Here the CDR3 DNA reads TGCGCCAGCAGCTTAATCCTGGGCTGGAACACTGAAGCTTTCTTT.